What follows are 5 T cell receptor beta chains derived from one specimen sequenced in a study of blood T cell repertoires in COVID-19. The data were produced by immunoSEQ multiplex PCR, yet TCRdb's version contains in-frame clones alone and is incomplete. The table has approximately 210,000 clones, 83% seen once. Sequencing used peripheral blood. The receptors come from a woman aged 40-49 years with active or convalescent COVID-19.

The chain employs TRBV19 and TRBJ1-1, with a tentative D call TRBD1 (6 bases). Per the germline V gene, CDR1 is LNHDA and CDR2 is SQIVND (reference sequence). Trimming pared 5 bases from V and 6 bases from J, leaving 10 bases between. This CDR3 comprises 12 residues. CDR3 coding DNA: TGTGCCAGTAGTCGAGGGGGGGCTGAAGCTTTCTTT. Its protein product is CASSRGGAEAFF.

The sample holds one count of this clone. This chain uses TRBV6-5 with TRBJ2-7, with a tentative D call TRBD1 (6 bases). The CDR3 runs to 14 residues. Germline V gene sequence: CDR1 MNHEY, CDR2 SVGAGI. Trimming took 2 bases from V and 7 from J, leaving 15 bases between them. The CDR3 loop is CASSYRPGAGEQYF. Here the CDR3 DNA reads TGTGCCAGCAGTTACCGGCCAGGGGCAGGGGAGCAGTACTTC.

V and J are TRBV7-9 and TRBJ1-1; D unclear. Germline CDR1 is SEHNR and CDR2 is FQNEAQ (reference sequence). The CDR3 runs to 10 residues. CDR3 in DNA: TGTGCTTCATCCCCCACTGAAGCTTTCTTT. It encodes CASSPTEAFF.

The V call is TRBV5-1, the J call TRBJ2-1; 7 bases align to TRBD2. J gave up 8 bases and V 0 bases, and 2 bases lay outside the gene matches. The CDR3 is 13 amino acids. Germline lookup yields CDR1 SGHRS and CDR2 YFSETQ. The CDR3 region has the DNA TGCGCCAGCAGCTTGGCGCTAGCGGATGAGCAGTTCTTC. Its protein is CASSLALADEQFF.

This chain connects TRBV6-5 to TRBJ2-5; TRBD2 is a possible D gene (6 bases). The CDR3 is 13 residues long. CDR1 and CDR2 from the germline V gene are MNHEY and SVGAGI. Deletions cut 8 bases from V and 6 bases from J, with 16 bases between. The CDR3 nucleotides are TGTGCCAGCCCTAGCGAGGGAACGAAGACCCAGTACTTC. It translates to CASPSEGTKTQYF.